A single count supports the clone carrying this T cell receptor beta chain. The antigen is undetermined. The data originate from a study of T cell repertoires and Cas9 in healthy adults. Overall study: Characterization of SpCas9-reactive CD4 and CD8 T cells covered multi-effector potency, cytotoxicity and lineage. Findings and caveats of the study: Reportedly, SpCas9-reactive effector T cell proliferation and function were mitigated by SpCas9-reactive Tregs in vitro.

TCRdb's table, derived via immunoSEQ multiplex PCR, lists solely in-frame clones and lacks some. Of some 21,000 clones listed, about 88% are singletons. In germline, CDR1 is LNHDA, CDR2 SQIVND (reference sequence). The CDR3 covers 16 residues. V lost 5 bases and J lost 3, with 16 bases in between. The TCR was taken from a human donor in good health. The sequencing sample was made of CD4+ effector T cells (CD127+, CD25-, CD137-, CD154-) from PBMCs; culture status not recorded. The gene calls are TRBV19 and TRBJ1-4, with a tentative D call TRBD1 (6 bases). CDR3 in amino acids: CASSPRGGAPNEKLFF. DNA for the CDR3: TGTGCCAGTAGTCCCCGGGGGGGCGCACCTAATGAAAAACTGTTTTTT.